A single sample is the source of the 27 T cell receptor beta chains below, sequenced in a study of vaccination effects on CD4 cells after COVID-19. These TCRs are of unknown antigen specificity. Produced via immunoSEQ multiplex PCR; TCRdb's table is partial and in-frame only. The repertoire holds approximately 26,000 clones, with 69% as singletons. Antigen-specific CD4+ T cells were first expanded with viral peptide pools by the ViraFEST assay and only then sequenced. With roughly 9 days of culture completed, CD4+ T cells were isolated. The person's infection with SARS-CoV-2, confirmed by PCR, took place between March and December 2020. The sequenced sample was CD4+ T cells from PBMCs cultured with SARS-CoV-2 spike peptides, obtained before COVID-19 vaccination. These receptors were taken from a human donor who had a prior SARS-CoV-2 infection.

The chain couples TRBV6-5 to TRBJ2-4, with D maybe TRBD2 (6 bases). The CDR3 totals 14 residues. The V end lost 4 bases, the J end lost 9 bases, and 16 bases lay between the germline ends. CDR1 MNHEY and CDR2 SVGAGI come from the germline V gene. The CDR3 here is CASSWGRRGGIQYF. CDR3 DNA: TGTGCCAGCAGTTGGGGACGGAGGGGCGGCATTCAGTACTTC.

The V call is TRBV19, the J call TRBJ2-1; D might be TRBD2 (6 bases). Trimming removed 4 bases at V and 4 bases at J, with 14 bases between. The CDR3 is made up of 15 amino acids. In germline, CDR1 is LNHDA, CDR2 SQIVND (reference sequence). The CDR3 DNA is TGTGCCAGTAGTAGGGGAGGATTTAGGTACAATGAGCAGTTCTTC. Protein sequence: CASSRGGFRYNEQFF.

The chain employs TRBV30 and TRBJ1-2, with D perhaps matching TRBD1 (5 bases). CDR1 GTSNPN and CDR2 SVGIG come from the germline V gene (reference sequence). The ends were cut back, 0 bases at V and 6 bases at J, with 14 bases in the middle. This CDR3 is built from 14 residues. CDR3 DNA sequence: TGTGCCTGGAGTGTACAGGAATTGAAAAATGGCTACACCTTC. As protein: CAWSVQELKNGYTF.

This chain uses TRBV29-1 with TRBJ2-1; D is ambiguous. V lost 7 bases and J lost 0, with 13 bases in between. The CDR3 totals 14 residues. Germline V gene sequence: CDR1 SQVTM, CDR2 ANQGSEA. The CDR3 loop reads CSAESVNSYNEQFF. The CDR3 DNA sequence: TGCAGCGCAGAAAGTGTGAACTCCTACAATGAGCAGTTCTTC.

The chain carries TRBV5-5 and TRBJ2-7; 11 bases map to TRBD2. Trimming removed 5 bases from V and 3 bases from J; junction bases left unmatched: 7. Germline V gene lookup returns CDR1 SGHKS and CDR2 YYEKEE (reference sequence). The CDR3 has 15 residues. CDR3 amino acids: CASSTTSGGLYEQYF. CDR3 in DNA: TGTGCCAGCAGTACAACTAGCGGGGGACTCTACGAGCAGTACTTC.

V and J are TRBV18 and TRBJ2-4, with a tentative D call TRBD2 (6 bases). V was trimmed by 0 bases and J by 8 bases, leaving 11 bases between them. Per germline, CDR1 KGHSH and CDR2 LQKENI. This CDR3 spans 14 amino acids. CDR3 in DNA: TGTGCCAGCTCACCACCTCCCGGGGGAGACATTCAGTACTTC. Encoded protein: CASSPPPGGDIQYF.

The CDR3 region is CGGLRDTQYF. The CDR3 coding sequence is TGCGGAGGATTGAGGGATACGCAGTATTTT. The rearrangement uses TRBV29-1 and TRBJ2-3, with D maybe TRBD2 (5 bases). Germline V lookup: CDR1 SQVTM, CDR2 ANQGSEA. The CDR3 consists of 10 residues.

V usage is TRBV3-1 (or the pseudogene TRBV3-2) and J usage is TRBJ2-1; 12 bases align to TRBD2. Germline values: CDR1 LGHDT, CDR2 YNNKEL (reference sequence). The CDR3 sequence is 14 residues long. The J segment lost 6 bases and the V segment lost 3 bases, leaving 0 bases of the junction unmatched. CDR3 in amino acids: CASSQTSGGNEQFF. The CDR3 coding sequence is TGTGCCAGCAGCCAGACTAGCGGGGGCAATGAGCAGTTCTTC.

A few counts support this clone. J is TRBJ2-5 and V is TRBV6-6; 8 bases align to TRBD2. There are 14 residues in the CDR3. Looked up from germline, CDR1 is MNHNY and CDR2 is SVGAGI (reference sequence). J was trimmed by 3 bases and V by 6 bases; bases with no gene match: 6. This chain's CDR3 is CASRRTSPEETQYF. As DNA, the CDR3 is TGTGCCAGCAGACGGACTAGCCCCGAAGAGACCCAGTACTTC.

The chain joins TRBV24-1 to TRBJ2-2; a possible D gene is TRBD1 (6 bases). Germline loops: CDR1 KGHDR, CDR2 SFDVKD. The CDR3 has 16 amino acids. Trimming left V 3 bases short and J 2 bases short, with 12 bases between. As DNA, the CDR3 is TGTGCCACCAGTGATACAGGGACGGTTAACACCGGGGAGCTGTTTTTT. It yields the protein CATSDTGTVNTGELFF.

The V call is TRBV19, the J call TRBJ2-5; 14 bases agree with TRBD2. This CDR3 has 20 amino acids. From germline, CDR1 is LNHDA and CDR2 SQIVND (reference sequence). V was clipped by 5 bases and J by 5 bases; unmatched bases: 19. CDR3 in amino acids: CASSLITRLAGGPIVETQYF. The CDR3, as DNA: TGTGCCAGTAGTCTCATAACCCGACTAGCGGGAGGGCCAATCGTGGAGACCCAGTACTTC.

The CDR3 DNA sequence: TGTGCCAGCAGTTTCGGCAGATTTGCAACTAATGAAAAACTGTTTTTT. It specifies CASSFGRFATNEKLFF. This sequence joins TRBV28 and TRBJ1-4; D unclear. This CDR3 has 16 amino acids. V was trimmed by 3 bases and J by 0 bases, leaving 11 bases between them. Germline V gene data show CDR1 as MDHEN and CDR2 as SYDVKM.

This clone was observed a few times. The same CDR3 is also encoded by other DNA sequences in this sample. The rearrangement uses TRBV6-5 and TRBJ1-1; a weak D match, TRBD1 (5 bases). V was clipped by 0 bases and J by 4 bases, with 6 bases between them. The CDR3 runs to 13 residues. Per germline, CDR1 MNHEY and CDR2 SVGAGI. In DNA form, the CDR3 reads TGTGCCAGCAGTTACTCCGGGGGCACTGAAGCTTTCTTT. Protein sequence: CASSYSGGTEAFF.

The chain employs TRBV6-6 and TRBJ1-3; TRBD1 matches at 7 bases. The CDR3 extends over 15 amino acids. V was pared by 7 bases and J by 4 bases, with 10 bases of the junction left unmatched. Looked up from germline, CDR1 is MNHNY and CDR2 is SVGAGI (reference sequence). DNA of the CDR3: TGTGCCAGCACCACAAAGGACAGGAGAGGAAACACCATATATTTT. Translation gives CASTTKDRRGNTIYF.

CDR3 residues: CASSEDGLAGGRQVETQYF. Written as DNA, the CDR3 is TGTGCCAGCAGTGAAGATGGACTAGCGGGGGGGCGGCAGGTCGAGACCCAGTACTTC. The chain couples TRBV6-1 to TRBJ2-5; 15 positions agree with TRBD2. J lost 5 bases, V lost 1 base, and 11 bases had no gene match. The CDR3 is 19 amino acids. Germline-derived CDR1 and CDR2 are MNHNS and SASEGT.

CDR3 protein: CASSQGRSQPQHF. Written as DNA, the CDR3 is TGTGCCAGCAGCCAAGGGAGGAGTCAGCCCCAGCATTTT. The chain links TRBV7-2 to TRBJ1-5; no clear D gene. The V end was cut by 5 bases, the J end by 6 bases, with 11 bases between. Germline V CDR1 and CDR2: SGHTA, FQGNSA. CDR3 length equals 13 residues.

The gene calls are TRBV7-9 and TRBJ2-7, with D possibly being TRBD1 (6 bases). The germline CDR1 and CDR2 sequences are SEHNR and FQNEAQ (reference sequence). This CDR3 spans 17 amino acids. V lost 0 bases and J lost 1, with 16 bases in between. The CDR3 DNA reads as TGTGCCAGCAGCTTAGCTCCTCGAGGACAGCATTCCTACGAGCAGTACTTC. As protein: CASSLAPRGQHSYEQYF.

CDR3 nucleotide sequence: TGTGCCAGCAGTCGAGGGTACGAGCAGTACTTC. The encoded protein is CASSRGYEQYF. This chain links TRBV25-1 with TRBJ2-7; perhaps TRBD2 as D (5 bases). The V gene's germline CDR1 is MGHDK and CDR2 SYGVNS. The CDR3 runs to 11 residues. Trimming took 5 bases from V and 4 from J, leaving 6 bases between them.

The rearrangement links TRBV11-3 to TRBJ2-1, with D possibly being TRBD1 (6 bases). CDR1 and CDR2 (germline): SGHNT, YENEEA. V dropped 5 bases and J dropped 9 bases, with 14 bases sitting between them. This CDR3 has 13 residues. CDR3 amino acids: CASSATGFFEQFF. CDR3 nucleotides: TGTGCCAGCAGCGCTACAGGGTTCTTTGAGCAGTTCTTC.

DNA of the CDR3: TGCGCCAGCAGCTTGTTTAGGTCCTACAATGAGCAGTTCTTC. Translating it yields CASSLFRSYNEQFF. The genes are TRBV5-1 and TRBJ2-1; D unclear. The V gene lost 1 base and the J gene lost 1 base, with 6 bases spanning the gap. The length of the CDR3 is 14 residues. In germline, CDR1 is SGHRS, CDR2 YFSETQ.

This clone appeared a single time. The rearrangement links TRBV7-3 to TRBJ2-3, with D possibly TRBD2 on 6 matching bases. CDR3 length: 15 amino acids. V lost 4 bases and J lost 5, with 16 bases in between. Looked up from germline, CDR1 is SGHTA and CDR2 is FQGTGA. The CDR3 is CASSSRRGSGDTQYF. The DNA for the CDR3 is TGTGCCAGCAGCTCCCGGAGGGGCTCGGGAGATACGCAGTATTTT. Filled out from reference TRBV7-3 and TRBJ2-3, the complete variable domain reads GAGVSQTPSNKVTEKGKYVELRCDPISGHTALYWYRQSLGQGPEFLIYFQGTGAADDSGLPNDRFFAVRPEGSVSTLKIQRTERGDSAVYLCASSSRRGSGDTQYFGPGTRLTVL.

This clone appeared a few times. The CDR3 coding sequence is TGTGCCAGCAGCTTCCAGCTGGGGTCGGGCACTGAAGCTTTCTTT. Amino acid sequence: CASSFQLGSGTEAFF. The V and J genes are TRBV5-5 and TRBJ1-1; D is unresolved. Trimming removed 2 bases at V and 4 bases at J, with 15 bases between. CDR1 and CDR2 (germline): SGHKS, YYEKEE (reference sequence). The CDR3 extends over 15 amino acids. The entire variable domain, with the rest obtained from reference TRBV5-5 and TRBJ1-1, is as follows: DAGVTQSPTHLIKTRGQQVTLRCSPISGHKSVSWYQQVLGQGPQFIFQYYEKEERGRGNFPDRFSARQFPNYSSELNVNALLLGDSALYLCASSFQLGSGTEAFFGQGTRLTVV.

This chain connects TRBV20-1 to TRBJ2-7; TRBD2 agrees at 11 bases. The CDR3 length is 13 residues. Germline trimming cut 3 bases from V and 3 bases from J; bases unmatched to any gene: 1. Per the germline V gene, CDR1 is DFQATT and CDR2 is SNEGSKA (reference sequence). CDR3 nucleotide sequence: TGCAGTGCTAGTCTAGCGGGAGGCTACGAGCAGTACTTC. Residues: CSASLAGGYEQYF.

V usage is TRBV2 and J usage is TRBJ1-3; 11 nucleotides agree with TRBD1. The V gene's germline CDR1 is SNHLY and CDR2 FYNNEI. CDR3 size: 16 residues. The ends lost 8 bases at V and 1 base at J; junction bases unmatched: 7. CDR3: CASDRDRGTSGNTIYF. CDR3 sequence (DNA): TGTGCCAGCGATAGGGACAGGGGGACTTCTGGAAACACCATATATTTT.

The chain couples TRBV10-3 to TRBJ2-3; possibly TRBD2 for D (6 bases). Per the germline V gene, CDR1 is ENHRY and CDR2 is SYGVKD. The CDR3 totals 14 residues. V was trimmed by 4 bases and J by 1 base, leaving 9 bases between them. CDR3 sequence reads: CAISVSGGTDTQYF. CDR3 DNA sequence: TGTGCCATCAGTGTCTCGGGGGGCACAGATACGCAGTATTTT.

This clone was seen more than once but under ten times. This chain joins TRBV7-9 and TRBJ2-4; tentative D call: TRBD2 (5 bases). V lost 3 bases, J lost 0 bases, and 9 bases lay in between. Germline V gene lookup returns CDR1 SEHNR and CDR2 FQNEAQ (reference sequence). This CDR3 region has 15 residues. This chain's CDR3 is CASSFRGIAKNIQYF. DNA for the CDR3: TGTGCCAGCAGCTTCCGGGGTATAGCCAAAAACATTCAGTACTTC. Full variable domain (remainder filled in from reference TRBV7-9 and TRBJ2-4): DTGVSQNPRHKITKRGQNVTFRCDPISEHNRLYWYRQTLGQGPEFLTYFQNEAQLEKSRLLSDRFSAERPKGSFSTLEIQRTEQGDSAMYLCASSFRGIAKNIQYFGAGTRLSVL.

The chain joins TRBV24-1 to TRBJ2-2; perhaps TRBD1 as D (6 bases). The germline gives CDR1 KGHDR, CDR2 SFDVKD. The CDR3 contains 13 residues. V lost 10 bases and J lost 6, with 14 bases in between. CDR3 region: CATGAQGSGELFF. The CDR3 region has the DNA TGTGCCACGGGAGCGCAGGGGTCCGGGGAGCTGTTTTTT.